The source of this TCR beta chain is a study of spatial heterogeneity in lung cancer. Study in general: The donor population consisted of just over 70 patients with untreated, early-stage non-small cell lung cancer. PBMC samples from follow-up, when available, were sequenced at a median of around 23 months post-resection.

Broader study findings: Ubiquitous expanded tumor TCRs were seen in blood more at resection than at follow-up.

This CDR3 is 15 amino acids long. V lost 3 bases, J lost 11 bases, and 20 bases lay in between. Germline CDR1 MDHEN, CDR2 SYDVKM. Time point meaning: blood at routine non-recurrence follow-up after resection. Whole RNA came from tumor, nontumor lung or frozen PBMC and was sequenced without being sorted. This clonotype was recorded at least ten times. Its specificity is unknown. Individual TCR cDNA molecules each bore their own unique molecular identifier. Each CDR3 protein gets one entry after TCRdb re-called the 5' RACE reads with MiXCR. The table lists fewer than 55,000 distinct CDR3 sequences, 7.4% of them singletons.

The source is a female donor with early-stage non-small cell lung cancer. The V and J genes are TRBV28 and TRBJ1-5, with D tentatively TRBD1 (5 bases). Sequencing was performed on PBMCs, taken at follow-up. For the CDR3, the DNA is TGTGCCAGCAGTTTGGAAGGGGCCTCCCTCGTTACCCAGCATTTT. Residues: CASSLEGASLVTQHF. The full variable domain, in which reference TRBV28 and TRBJ1-5 provide the parts outside the CDR3, is DVKVTQSSRYLVKRTGEKVFLECVQDMDHENMFWYRQDPGLGLRLIYFSYDVKMKEKGDIPEGYSVSREKKERFSLILESASTNQTSMYLCASSLEGASLVTQHFGDGTRLSIL.